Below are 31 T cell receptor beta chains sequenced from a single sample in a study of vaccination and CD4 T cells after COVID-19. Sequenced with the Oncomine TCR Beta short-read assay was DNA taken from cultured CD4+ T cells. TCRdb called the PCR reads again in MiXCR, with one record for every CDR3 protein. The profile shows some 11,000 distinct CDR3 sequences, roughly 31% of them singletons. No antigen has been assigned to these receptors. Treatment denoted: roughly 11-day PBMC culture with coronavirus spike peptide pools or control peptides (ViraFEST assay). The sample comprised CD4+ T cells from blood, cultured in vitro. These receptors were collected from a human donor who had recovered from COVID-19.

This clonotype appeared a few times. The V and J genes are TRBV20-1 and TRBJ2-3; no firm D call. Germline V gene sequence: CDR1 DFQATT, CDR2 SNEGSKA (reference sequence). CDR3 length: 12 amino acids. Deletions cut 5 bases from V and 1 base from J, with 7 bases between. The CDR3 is CSAQTGTDTQYF. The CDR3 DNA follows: TGCAGTGCTCAGACTGGCACAGATACGCAGTATTTT.

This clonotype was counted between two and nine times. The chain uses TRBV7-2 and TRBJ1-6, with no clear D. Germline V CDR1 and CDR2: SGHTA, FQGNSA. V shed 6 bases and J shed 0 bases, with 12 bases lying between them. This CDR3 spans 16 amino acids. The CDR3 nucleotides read TGTGCCAGCAGTTCTGGAATAAGCTCCTATAATTCACCCCTCCACTTT. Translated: CASSSGISSYNSPLHF.

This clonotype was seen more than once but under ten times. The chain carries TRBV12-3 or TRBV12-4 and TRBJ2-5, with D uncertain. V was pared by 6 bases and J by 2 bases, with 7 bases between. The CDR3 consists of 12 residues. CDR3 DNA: TGTGCCAGCAGCCCGCTACAAGAGACCCAGTACTTC. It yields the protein CASSPLQETQYF.

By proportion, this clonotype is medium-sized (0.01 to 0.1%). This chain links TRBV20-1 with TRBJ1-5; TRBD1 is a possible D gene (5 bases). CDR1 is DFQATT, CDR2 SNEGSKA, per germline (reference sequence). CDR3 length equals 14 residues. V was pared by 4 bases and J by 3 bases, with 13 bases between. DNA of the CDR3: TGCAGTGCTATCCCCGGGGGGTTCAATCAGCCCCAGCATTTT. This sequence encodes CSAIPGGFNQPQHF.

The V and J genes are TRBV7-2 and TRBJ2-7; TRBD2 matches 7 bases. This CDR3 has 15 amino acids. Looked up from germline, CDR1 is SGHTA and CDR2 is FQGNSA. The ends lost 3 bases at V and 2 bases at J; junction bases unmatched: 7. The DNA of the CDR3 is TGTGCCAGCAGCTTGGGCGGGGGATCTGCCTACGAGCAGTACTTC. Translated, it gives CASSLGGGSAYEQYF.

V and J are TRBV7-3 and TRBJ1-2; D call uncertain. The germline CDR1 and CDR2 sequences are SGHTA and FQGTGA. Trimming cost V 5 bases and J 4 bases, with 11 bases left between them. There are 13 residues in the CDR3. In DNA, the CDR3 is TGTGCCAGCAGCCTAGGGCCTACCTATGGCTACACCTTC. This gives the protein CASSLGPTYGYTF.

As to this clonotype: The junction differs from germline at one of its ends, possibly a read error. As DNA, the CDR3 is TGTGCCAGCAGCGTCTCGGGCGGGGACAGCTACACAGATACGCGGTATTTT. It encodes CASSVSGGDSYTDTRYF. This chain joins TRBV7-6 and TRBJ2-3, with D possibly matching TRBD1 (7 bases). Germline lookup yields CDR1 SGHVS and CDR2 FNYEAQ. The CDR3 runs to 17 residues.

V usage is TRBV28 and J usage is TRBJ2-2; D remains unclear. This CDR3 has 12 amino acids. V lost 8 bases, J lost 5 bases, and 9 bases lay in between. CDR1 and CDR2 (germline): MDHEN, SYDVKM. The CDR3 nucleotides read TGTGCCAGCCTTAAGTTTACCGGGGAGCTGTTTTTT. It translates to CASLKFTGELFF.

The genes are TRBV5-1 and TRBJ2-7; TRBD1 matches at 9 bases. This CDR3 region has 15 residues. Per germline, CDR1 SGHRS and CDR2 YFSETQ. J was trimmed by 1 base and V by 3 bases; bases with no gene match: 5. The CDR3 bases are TGCGCCAGCAGCTCGACAGGGGGACAATCCTACGAGCAGTACTTC. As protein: CASSSTGGQSYEQYF.

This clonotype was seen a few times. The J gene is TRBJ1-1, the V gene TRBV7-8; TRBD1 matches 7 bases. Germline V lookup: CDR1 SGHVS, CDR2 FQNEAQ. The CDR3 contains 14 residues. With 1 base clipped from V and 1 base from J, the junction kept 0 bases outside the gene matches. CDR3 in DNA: TGTGCCAGCAGCTTAGGACAGGGGAACACTGAAGCTTTCTTT. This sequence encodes CASSLGQGNTEAFF.

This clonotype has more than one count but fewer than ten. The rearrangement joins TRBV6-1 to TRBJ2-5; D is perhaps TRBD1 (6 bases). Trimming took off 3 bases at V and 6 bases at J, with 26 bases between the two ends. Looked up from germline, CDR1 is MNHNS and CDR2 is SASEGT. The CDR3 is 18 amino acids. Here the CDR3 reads CASSDSQRGGRGPKTQYF. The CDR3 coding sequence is TGTGCCAGCAGTGATTCCCAGCGAGGTGGCAGGGGTCCGAAGACCCAGTACTTC.

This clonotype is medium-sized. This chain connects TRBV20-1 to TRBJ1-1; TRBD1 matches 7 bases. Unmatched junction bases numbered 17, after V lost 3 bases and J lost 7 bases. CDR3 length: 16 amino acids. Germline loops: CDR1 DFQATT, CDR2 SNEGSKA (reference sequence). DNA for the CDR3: TGCAGTGCTAGCCTTCCACAGGGGCTACGGAGCAATGAAGCTTTCTTT. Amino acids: CSASLPQGLRSNEAFF.

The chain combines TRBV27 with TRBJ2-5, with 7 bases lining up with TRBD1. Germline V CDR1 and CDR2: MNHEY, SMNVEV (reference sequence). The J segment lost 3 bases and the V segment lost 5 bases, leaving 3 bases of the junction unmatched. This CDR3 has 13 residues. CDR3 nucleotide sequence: TGTGCCAGCAGTCCCGACAGGGAAGAGACCCAGTACTTC. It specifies CASSPDREETQYF.

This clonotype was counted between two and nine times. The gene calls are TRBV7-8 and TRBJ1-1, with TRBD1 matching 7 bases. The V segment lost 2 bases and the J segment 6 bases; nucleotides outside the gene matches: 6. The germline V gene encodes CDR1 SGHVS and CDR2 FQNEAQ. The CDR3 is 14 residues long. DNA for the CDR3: TGTGCCAGCAGCTTAAGGGACAGTCCAGCTGAAGCTTTCTTT. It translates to CASSLRDSPAEAFF.

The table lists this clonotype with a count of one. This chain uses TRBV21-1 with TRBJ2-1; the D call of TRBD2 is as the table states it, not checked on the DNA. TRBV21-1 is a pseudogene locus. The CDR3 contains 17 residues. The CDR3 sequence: CASSKGEGFSSYNEQFF. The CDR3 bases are TGTGCCAGCAGCAAAGGGGAGGGGTTCAGCTCCTACAATGAGCAGTTCTTC.

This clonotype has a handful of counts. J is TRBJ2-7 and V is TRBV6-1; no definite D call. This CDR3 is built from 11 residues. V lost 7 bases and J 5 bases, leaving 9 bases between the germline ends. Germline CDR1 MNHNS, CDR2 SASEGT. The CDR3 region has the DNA TGTGCCAGCACGCAGCGCGACGAGCAGTACTTC. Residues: CASTQRDEQYF.

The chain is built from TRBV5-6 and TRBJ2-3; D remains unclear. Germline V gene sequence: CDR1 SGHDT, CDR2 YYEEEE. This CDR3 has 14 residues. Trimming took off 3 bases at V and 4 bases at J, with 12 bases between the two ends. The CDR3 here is CASSSTGRADTQYF. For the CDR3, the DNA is TGTGCCAGCAGCTCTACCGGACGCGCAGATACGCAGTATTTT. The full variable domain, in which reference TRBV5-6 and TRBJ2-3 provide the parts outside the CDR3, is DAGVTQSPTHLIKTRGQQVTLRCSPKSGHDTVSWYQQALGQGPQFIFQYYEEEERQRGNFPDRFSGHQFPNYSSELNVNALLLGDSALYLCASSSTGRADTQYFGPGTRLTVL.

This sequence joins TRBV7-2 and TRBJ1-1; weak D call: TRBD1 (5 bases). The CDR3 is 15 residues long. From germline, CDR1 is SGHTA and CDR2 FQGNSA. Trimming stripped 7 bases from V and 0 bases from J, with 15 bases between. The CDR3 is CASTEWAGVNTEAFF. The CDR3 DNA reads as TGTGCCAGCACCGAATGGGCGGGGGTGAACACTGAAGCTTTCTTT.

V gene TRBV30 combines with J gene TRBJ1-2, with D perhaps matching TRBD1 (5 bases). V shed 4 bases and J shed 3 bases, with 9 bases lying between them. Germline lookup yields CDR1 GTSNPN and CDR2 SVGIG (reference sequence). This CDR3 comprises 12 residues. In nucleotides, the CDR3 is TGTGCCTGGAATAGAGGGGACTATGGCTACACCTTC. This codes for CAWNRGDYGYTF.

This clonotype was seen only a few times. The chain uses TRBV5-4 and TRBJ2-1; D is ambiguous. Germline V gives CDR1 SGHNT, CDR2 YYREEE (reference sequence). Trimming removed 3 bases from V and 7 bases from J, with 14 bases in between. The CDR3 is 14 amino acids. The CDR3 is CASSYGAVINEQFF. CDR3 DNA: TGTGCCAGCAGCTACGGAGCAGTCATTAATGAGCAGTTCTTC.

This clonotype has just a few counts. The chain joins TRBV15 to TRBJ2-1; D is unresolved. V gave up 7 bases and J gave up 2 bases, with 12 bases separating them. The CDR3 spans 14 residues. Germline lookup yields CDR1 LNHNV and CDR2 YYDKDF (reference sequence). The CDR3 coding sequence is TGTGCCACCAAGCCGTACCCCACCTACAATGAGCAGTTCTTC. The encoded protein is CATKPYPTYNEQFF.

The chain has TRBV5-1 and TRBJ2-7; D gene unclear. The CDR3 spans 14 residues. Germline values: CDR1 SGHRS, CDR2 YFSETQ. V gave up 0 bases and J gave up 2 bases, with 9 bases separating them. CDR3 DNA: TGCGCCAGCAGCTTGGTCGCTAGAACCTACGAGCAGTACTTC. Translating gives CASSLVARTYEQYF.

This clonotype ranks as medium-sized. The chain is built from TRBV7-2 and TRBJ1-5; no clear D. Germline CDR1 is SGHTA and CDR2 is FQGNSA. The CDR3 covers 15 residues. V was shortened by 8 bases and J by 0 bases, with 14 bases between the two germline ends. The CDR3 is CASSPGTVSNQPQHF. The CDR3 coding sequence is TGTGCCAGCTCCCCCGGTACCGTTAGCAATCAGCCCCAGCATTTT.

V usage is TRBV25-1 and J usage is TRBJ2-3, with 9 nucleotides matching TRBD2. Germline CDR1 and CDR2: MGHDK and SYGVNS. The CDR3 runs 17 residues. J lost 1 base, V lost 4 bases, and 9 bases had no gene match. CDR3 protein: CASSARVASGGTDTQYF. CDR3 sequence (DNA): TGTGCCAGCAGTGCCCGAGTTGCTAGCGGGGGCACAGATACGCAGTATTTT.

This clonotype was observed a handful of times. The CDR3 loop is CASSYRGLSYGYTF. Written as DNA, the CDR3 is TGTGCCAGCAGTTACAGGGGACTGAGCTATGGCTACACCTTC. The V gene is TRBV6-5, the J gene TRBJ1-2; the D gene is possibly TRBD1 (5 bases). V was cut by 2 bases and J by 4 bases, with 11 bases left in between. The CDR3 runs to 14 residues. The germline CDR1 and CDR2 sequences are MNHEY and SVGAGI.

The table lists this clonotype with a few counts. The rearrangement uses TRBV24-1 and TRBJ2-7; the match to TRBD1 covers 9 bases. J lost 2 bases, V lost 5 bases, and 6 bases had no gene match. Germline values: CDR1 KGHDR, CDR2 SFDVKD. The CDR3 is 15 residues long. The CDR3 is CATSGGTGTTYEQYF. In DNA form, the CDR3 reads TGTGCCACCAGTGGGGGGACAGGGACAACCTACGAGCAGTACTTC.

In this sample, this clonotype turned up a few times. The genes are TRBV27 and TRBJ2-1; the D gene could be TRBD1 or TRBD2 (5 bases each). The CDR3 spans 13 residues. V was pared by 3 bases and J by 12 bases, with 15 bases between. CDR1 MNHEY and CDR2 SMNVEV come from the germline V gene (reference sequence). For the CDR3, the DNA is TGTGCCAGCAGTTTTTCGGGGCCAACGGGGCAGTTCTTC. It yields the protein CASSFSGPTGQFF.

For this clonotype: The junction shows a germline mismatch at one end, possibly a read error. In nucleotides, the CDR3 is TGTGCCGGCAGCGACAGGGGCCTTGGCTACACCTTC. Its translation is CAGSDRGLGYTF. The rearrangement uses TRBV11-3 and TRBJ1-2; TRBD1 agrees at 8 bases. Germline CDR1 is SGHNT and CDR2 is YENEEA. This CDR3 comprises 12 residues.

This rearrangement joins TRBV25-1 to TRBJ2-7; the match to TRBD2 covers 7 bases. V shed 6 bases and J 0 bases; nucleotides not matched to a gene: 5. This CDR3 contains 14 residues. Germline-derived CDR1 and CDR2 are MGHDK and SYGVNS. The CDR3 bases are TGTGCCAGCAGCAAGGGAGGGGCCTCCTACGAGCAGTACTTC. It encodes CASSKGGASYEQYF.

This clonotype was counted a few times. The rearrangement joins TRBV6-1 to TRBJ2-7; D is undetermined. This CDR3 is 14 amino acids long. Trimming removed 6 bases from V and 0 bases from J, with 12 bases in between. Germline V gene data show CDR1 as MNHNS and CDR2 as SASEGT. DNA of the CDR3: TGTGCCAGCAGCTCAACAGCAAGCTCCTACGAGCAGTACTTC. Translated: CASSSTASSYEQYF.

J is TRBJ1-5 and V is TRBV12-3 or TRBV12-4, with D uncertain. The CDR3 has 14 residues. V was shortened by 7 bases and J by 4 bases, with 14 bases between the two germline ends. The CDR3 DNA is TGTGCCAGCACCCTTGGAGGGCCTAATCAGCCCCAGCATTTT. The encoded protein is CASTLGGPNQPQHF.